The 13 T cell receptor beta chains presented below share a single source sample, sequenced in a study of blood T cell repertoires in COVID-19. Some clones are missing from TCRdb's copy, which holds only in-frame ones; the method was immunoSEQ multiplex PCR. The sample shows around 280,000 clones, about 90% of them seen only once. The sample comprised PBMCs or T cells enriched from blood (not recorded which). The receptors here all came from a woman aged 18-29 years with acute COVID-19.

This rearrangement joins TRBV6-1 to TRBJ1-5, with D perhaps matching TRBD1 (5 bases). Deletions cut 2 bases from V and 3 bases from J, with 17 bases between. The V gene's germline CDR1 is MNHNS and CDR2 SASEGT. The CDR3 contains 17 residues. The CDR3 sequence: CASSEMVDGGINQPQHF. As DNA, the CDR3 is TGTGCCAGCAGTGAAATGGTCGACGGGGGGATCAATCAGCCCCAGCATTTT.

The genes are TRBV10-2 and TRBJ2-1; 11 nucleotides line up with TRBD2. J gave up 11 bases and V 0 bases, and 12 bases lay outside the gene matches. The CDR3 loop spans 17 amino acids. Per germline, CDR1 WSHSY and CDR2 SAAADI. The CDR3 DNA sequence: TGCGCCAGCAGTGAGTCGCAAGGACTAGCGGGCTACTCTCAGCAGTTCTTC. Translation: CASSESQGLAGYSQQFF.

The chain links TRBV3-1 (or the pseudogene TRBV3-2) to TRBJ2-5; the D gene is possibly TRBD1 (5 bases). The CDR3 has 17 amino acids. Trimming cost V 1 base and J 0 bases, with 15 bases left between them. Per the germline V gene, CDR1 is LGHDT and CDR2 is YNNKEL (reference sequence). The CDR3 loop is CASSQAPRALYQETQYF. CDR3 DNA: TGTGCCAGCAGCCAAGCTCCCAGGGCCCTGTACCAAGAGACCCAGTACTTC.

V usage is TRBV27 and J usage is TRBJ2-1; 16 bases fit TRBD2. This CDR3 is 17 amino acids long. J lost 2 bases, V lost 3 bases, and 1 base had no gene match. The V gene's germline CDR1 is MNHEY and CDR2 SMNVEV (reference sequence). For the CDR3, the DNA is TGTGCCAGCAGTTTGGGACTAGCGGGAGGGCCCTACAATGAGCAGTTCTTC. Amino acids: CASSLGLAGGPYNEQFF.

This clone was seen just once. The chain carries TRBV11-2 and TRBJ2-7; no clear D gene. The length of the CDR3 is 14 residues. V was trimmed by 1 base and J by 4 bases, leaving 11 bases between them. Germline lookup yields CDR1 SGHAT and CDR2 FQNNGV. The CDR3 loop is CASSLAPTRYEQYF. The CDR3 bases are TGTGCCAGCAGCTTAGCCCCGACAAGATACGAGCAGTACTTC.

This chain uses TRBV18 with TRBJ2-3; D might be TRBD2 (5 bases). The CDR3 is 16 residues long. Trimming left V 3 bases short and J 0 bases short, with 13 bases between. Germline assignment: CDR1 KGHSH and CDR2 LQKENI. The CDR3 region is CASSPLDRLSTDTQYF. The CDR3 DNA reads TGTGCCAGCTCACCGTTGGACCGACTAAGCACAGATACGCAGTATTTT.

This chain connects TRBV7-7 to TRBJ2-2, with 12 bases identical to TRBD2. The V gene end was trimmed by 3 bases and the J gene end by 5 bases; junction bases not matched to a gene: 4. The CDR3 consists of 16 residues. CDR1 and CDR2 from the germline V gene are SSHAT and FNYEAQ (reference sequence). The CDR3 DNA follows: TGTGCCAGCAGCTTTCGGACTAGCGGGATAACCGGGGAGCTGTTTTTT. Residues: CASSFRTSGITGELFF. Full variable domain (outside the CDR3, taken from reference TRBV7-7 and TRBJ2-2): GAGVSQSPRYKVTKRGQDVTLRCDPISSHATLYWYQQALGQGPEFLTYFNYEAQPDKSGLPSDRFSAERPEGSISTLTIQRTEQRDSAMYRCASSFRTSGITGELFFGEGSRLTVL.

This chain connects TRBV4-2 to TRBJ2-7; D is unresolved. From germline, CDR1 is LGHNA and CDR2 YNFKEQ. This CDR3 region has 15 residues. V lost 0 bases and J 3 bases, leaving 12 bases between the germline ends. The CDR3 loop reads CASSQDDGSIYEQYF. The CDR3 DNA is TGTGCCAGCAGCCAAGACGACGGGTCAATCTACGAGCAGTACTTC.

The chain combines TRBV5-5 with TRBJ1-1, with 8 bases identical to TRBD1. J was trimmed by 7 bases and V by 5 bases; bases with no gene match: 10. CDR3 length equals 14 residues. CDR1 SGHKS and CDR2 YYEKEE come from the germline V gene (reference sequence). Here the CDR3 DNA reads TGTGCCAGCAGATCGACAGGGGTCTTAGGTGAAGCTTTCTTT. This sequence encodes CASRSTGVLGEAFF.

The V gene is TRBV11-2, the J gene TRBJ2-1; perhaps TRBD1 as D (6 bases). V was cut by 5 bases and J by 4 bases, with 15 bases left in between. Germline CDR1 is SGHAT and CDR2 is FQNNGV. This CDR3 comprises 15 residues. CDR3 in DNA: TGTGCCAGCAGCCCCTACGGGACACTATACAATGAGCAGTTCTTC. Protein sequence: CASSPYGTLYNEQFF. Based on the CDR3 plus reference TRBV11-2 and TRBJ2-1, the full variable domain is EAGVAQSPRYKIIEKRQSVAFWCNPISGHATLYWYQQILGQGPKLLIQFQNNGVVDDSQLPKDRFSAERLKGVDSTLKIQPAKLEDSAVYLCASSPYGTLYNEQFFGPGTRLTVL.

The chain couples TRBV27 to TRBJ1-1, with D possibly TRBD1 on 5 matching bases. The CDR3 loop spans 14 amino acids. CDR1 is MNHEY and CDR2 is SMNVEV in the germline V gene (reference sequence). V dropped 0 bases and J dropped 3 bases, with 8 bases sitting between them. The CDR3 is CASSLSAGDTEAFF. CDR3 nucleotides: TGTGCCAGCAGTTTATCAGCGGGGGACACTGAAGCTTTCTTT.

This rearrangement joins TRBV5-5 to TRBJ1-1; D perhaps matches TRBD1 (6 bases). Germline V lookup: CDR1 SGHKS, CDR2 YYEKEE (reference sequence). The CDR3 has 14 amino acids. Trimming took off 1 base at V and 3 bases at J, with 10 bases between the two ends. In DNA, the CDR3 is TGTGCCAGCAGCTTGACGTACAGGGACACTGAAGCTTTCTTT. Encoded protein: CASSLTYRDTEAFF.

The chain recombines TRBV24-1 with TRBJ2-1; TRBD2 matches at 16 bases. The germline V gene encodes CDR1 KGHDR and CDR2 SFDVKD. V lost 5 bases, J lost 7 bases, and 1 base stayed unmatched. The CDR3 length is 15 residues. CDR3 bases: TGTGCCACCAGTGGGGGACTAGCGGGAGGGAATGAGCAGTTCTTC. This encodes CATSGGLAGGNEQFF.